These 8 T cell receptor beta chains share one sample of origin, sequenced in a study of T cells in Graves' hyperthyroidism and ophthalmopathy. Amplification targeted TCR beta CDR3 regions from RNA transcripts. RT-PCR in the first round (using the HTBI primer set) targeted the TCR CDR3. Via MiXCR, TCRdb re-called the multiplex PCR reads, giving one row per CDR3 protein. The data show about 720,000 distinct CDR3 sequences, roughly 20% seen once. The specimen sequenced was blood. The receptors originated from a woman aged 50 to 60 with Graves' hyperthyroidism that later progressed to Graves' ophthalmopathy.

This clonotype was picked up one time. This chain links TRBV5-4 with TRBJ1-2; tentative D call: TRBD1 (5 bases). Deletions cut 2 bases from V and 7 bases from J, with 12 bases between. Looked up from germline, CDR1 is SGHNT and CDR2 is YYREEE (reference sequence). CDR3 size: 13 residues. As DNA, the CDR3 is TGTGCCAGCAGCTTAGTGGGGGAGGGTGGCTACACCTTC. It codes for CASSLVGEGGYTF.

This clonotype showed up just a few times. The chain has TRBV6-1 and TRBJ2-1; D gene unclear. V was cut by 4 bases and J by 1 base, with 8 bases left in between. The germline V gene encodes CDR1 MNHNS and CDR2 SASEGT. The CDR3 is 14 amino acids. CDR3: CASSVQGSYNEQFF. In DNA, the CDR3 is TGTGCCAGCAGTGTACAAGGGTCCTACAATGAGCAGTTCTTC.

This chain links TRBV20-1 with TRBJ1-6; D is undetermined. CDR3 length: 12 amino acids. Trimming shortened V by 5 bases and J by 5 bases, and 7 bases separated the two germline ends. Looked up from germline, CDR1 is DFQATT and CDR2 is SNEGSKA (reference sequence). CDR3 loop: CSAAGHNSPLHF. The CDR3 DNA follows: TGCAGTGCTGCGGGCCATAATTCACCCCTCCACTTT.

This clonotype showed up just a few times. The chain links TRBV5-1 to TRBJ2-3; no reliable D call. This CDR3 region has 13 residues. Between the trimmed V and J ends, which lost 4 bases and 3 bases, there was a span of 9 bases. From germline, CDR1 is SGHRS and CDR2 YFSETQ. CDR3 amino acids: CASSPYGTDTQYF. The CDR3 region has the DNA TGCGCCAGCAGCCCCTACGGAACAGATACGCAGTATTTT.

In this sample, this clonotype turned up many times. V usage is TRBV30 and J usage is TRBJ1-5; 8 bases match TRBD1. CDR3 size: 15 residues. From germline, CDR1 is GTSNPN and CDR2 SVGIG (reference sequence). V dropped 2 bases and J dropped 4; count of bases not matched to a gene: 7. Here the CDR3 reads CAWSRGQGRNQPQHF. The CDR3 nucleotides read TGTGCCTGGAGTCGTGGACAGGGAAGAAATCAGCCCCAGCATTTT.

This chain uses TRBV20-1 with TRBJ1-1; no firm D call. Germline V gene sequence: CDR1 DFQATT, CDR2 SNEGSKA (reference sequence). The CDR3 has 12 residues. The CDR3 DNA sequence: TGCAGGTCTACCTCTGGTAGTACTGAAGCTTTCTTT. Protein sequence: CRSTSGSTEAFF.

There are many counts of this clonotype. The CDR3 DNA reads as TGCAGTGCTACTAGACAGGCCCCGCGCACAGATACGCAGTATTTT. Amino acid sequence: CSATRQAPRTDTQYF. The chain is built from TRBV20-1 and TRBJ2-3; maybe TRBD1 (6 bases). V was clipped by 4 bases and J by 1 base, with 15 bases between them. The CDR3 covers 15 residues. Per the germline V gene, CDR1 is DFQATT and CDR2 is SNEGSKA (reference sequence).

V gene TRBV9 combines with J gene TRBJ2-1; 8 nucleotides line up with TRBD2. The CDR3 spans 17 residues. V lost 3 bases and J lost 2; bases outside the gene matches: 10. Germline V gene sequence: CDR1 SGDLS, CDR2 YYNGEE. The DNA of the CDR3 is TGTGCCAGCAGCGAGGCCCTAAGCGGGGGAGCCTACAATGAGCAGTTCTTC. This codes for CASSEALSGGAYNEQFF.